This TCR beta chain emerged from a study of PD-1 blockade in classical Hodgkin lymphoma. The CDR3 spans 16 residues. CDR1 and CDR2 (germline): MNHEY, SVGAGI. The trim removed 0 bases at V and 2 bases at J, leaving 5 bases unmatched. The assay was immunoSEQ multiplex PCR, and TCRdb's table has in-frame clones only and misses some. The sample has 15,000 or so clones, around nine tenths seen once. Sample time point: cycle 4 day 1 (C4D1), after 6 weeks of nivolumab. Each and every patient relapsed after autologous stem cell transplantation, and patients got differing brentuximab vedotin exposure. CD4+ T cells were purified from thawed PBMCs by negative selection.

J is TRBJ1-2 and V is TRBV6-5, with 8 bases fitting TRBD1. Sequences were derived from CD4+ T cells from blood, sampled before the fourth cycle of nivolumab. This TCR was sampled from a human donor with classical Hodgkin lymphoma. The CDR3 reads CASSYSSGGANYGYTF. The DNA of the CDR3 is TGTGCCAGCAGTTACTCGTCAGGGGGCGCAAACTATGGCTACACCTTC.